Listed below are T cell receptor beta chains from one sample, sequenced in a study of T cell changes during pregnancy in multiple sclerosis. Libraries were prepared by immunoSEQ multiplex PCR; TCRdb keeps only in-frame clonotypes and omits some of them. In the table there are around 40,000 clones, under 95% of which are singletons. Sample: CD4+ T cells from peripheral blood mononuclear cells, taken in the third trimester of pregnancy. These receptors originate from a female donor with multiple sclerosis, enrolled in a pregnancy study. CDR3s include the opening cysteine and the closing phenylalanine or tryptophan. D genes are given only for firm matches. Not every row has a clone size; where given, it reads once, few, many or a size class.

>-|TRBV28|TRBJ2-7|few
TGTGCCAGCAGTGACAGCAAGAAAAAACCCTCCTACGAGCAGTACTTC
CASSDSKKKPSYEQYF
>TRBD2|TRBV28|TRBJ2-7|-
TGTGCCAGCAGAGGCGGGGGGCAGAGCTCCTACGAGCAGTACTTC
CASRGGGQSSYEQYF
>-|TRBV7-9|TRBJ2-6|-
TGTGCCAGCAGCTCCGAAGGACAGTGGTGGGCCAACGTCCTGACTTTC
CASSSEGQWWANVLTF
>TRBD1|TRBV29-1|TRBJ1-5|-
TGCAGCGTACGACAGGGGGATCAGCCCCAGCATTTT
CSVRQGDQPQHF
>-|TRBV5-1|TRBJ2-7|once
TGCGCCAGCAGCTTAGGGAGGTTTGGGTCCTACGAGCAGTACTTC
CASSLGRFGSYEQYF
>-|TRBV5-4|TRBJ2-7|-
TGTGCCAGCAGCTTGGACTTCGGCTACGAGCAGTACTTC
CASSLDFGYEQYF
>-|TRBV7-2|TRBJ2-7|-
TGTGCCAGCAGCTTGGCGGCAGGGATGTTAGTCGAGCAGTACTTC
CASSLAAGMLVEQYF
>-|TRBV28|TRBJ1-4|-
TGTGCCAGCAGTGCCACTAGGCTTGTTGATGAAAAACTGTTTTTT
CASSATRLVDEKLFF
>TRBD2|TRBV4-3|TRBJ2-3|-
TGCGCCAGCAGCCAAGGCCCGAGCGGGGGCACAGATACGCAGTATTTT
CASSQGPSGGTDTQYF
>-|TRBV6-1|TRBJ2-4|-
TGTGCCAGCAGGGACCAACAGGGATTTCAGTACTTC
CASRDQQGFQYF
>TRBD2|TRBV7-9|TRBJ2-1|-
TGTGCCAGCAGCTTAGCGGGGGGGTTAGATGAGCAGTTCTTC
CASSLAGGLDEQFF
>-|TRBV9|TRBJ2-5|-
TGTGCCAGCAGGGCTGGGGGGAAGGAGACCCAGTACTTC
CASRAGGKETQYF
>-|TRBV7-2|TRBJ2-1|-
TGTGCCAGCAGCTTATCACGAGCAGAGCAGTTCTTC
CASSLSRAEQFF
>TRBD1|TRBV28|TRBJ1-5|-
TGTGCCAGCAGTTTATCCAAGACAGGGATCAATCAGCCCCAGCATTTT
CASSLSKTGINQPQHF
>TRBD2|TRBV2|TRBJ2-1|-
TGTGCCAGCAGTGTCGGCGGGAGTGGCACCTACAATGAGCAGTTCTTC
CASSVGGSGTYNEQFF
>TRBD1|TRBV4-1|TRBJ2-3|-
TGCGCCAGCAGCTCGCGGGACAGGGGTACAGATACGCAGTATTTT
CASSSRDRGTDTQYF
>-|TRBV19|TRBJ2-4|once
TGTGCCAGTAGACAGGGAGGGGAAGCCAAAAACATTCAGTACTTC
CASRQGGEAKNIQYF
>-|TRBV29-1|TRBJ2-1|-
TGCAGCGTTGGGCAGCGGTATCTCTACAATGAGCAGTTCTTC
CSVGQRYLYNEQFF
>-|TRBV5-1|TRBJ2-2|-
TGCGCCGCCACGGACAGGAACACCGGGGAGCTGTTTTTT
CAATDRNTGELFF
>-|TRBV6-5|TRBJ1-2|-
TGTGCCAGCAGTTACAGGGGCGGCTACACCTTC
CASSYRGGYTF
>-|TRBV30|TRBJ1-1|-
TGTGCCTGGACCGAACGGGCTGAAGCTTTCTTT
CAWTERAEAFF
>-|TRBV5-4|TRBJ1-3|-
TGTGCCAGCAGCGTGGGGGGGCCGGGCGACACCATATATTTT
CASSVGGPGDTIYF
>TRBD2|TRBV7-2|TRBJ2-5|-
TGTGCCAGCAGCTCCGGACTAGAGGAGACCCAGTACTTC
CASSSGLEETQYF
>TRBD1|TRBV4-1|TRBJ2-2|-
TGCGCCAGCAGCCAAGAGAGAGGGGGCAGGGAGCTGTTTTTT
CASSQERGGRELFF
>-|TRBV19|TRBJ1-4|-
TGTGCCAGTATGAGCTTAACCAGGCCGGAAAAACTGTTTTTT
CASMSLTRPEKLFF
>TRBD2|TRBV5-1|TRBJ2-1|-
TGCGCCAGCAGCTCGGGACTAACTTACAATGAGCAGTTCTTC
CASSSGLTYNEQFF
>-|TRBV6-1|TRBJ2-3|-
TGTGCCAGCAGTGTACAGGCTGACACAGATACGCAGTATTTT
CASSVQADTDTQYF
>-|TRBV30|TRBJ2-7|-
TGTGCCTGGACCTCAGCCTACGAGCAGTACTTC
CAWTSAYEQYF
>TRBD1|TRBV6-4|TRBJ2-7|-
TGTGCCAGCAGTATCCGACAGGGGGGCTACGAGCAGTACTTC
CASSIRQGGYEQYF
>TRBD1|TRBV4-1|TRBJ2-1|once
TGCGCCAGCAGCCAAGACCCGGACAGGGGGTACAATGAGCAGTTCTTC
CASSQDPDRGYNEQFF
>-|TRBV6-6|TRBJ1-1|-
TGTGCCAGCTCAAAGCCCCCCCTTTCCGTGGCTTTCTTT
CASSKPPLSVAFF
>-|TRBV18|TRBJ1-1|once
TGTGCCAGCTCACCGGGAGGGACAAACTTTGATGACACTGAAGCTTTCTTT
CASSPGGTNFDDTEAFF
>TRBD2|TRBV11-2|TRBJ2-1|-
TGTGCCAGCACCGAGGGACTAGCGAGAAATGAGCAGTTCTTC
CASTEGLARNEQFF
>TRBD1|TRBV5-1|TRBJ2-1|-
TGCGCCAGCAGCTCGGGACAGAACGCCTACAATGAGCAGTTCTTC
CASSSGQNAYNEQFF
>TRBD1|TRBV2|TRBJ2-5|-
TGTGCCAGCAGTGACGGGTTGGGACAGGGGGCCCAAGAGACCCAGTACTTC
CASSDGLGQGAQETQYF
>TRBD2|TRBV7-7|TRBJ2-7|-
TGTGCCAGCAGCTTATCGGCGGGAGGGCATCACGAGCAGTACTTC
CASSLSAGGHHEQYF
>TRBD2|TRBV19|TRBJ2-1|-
TGTGCCAGTAGTACAGGTGGCGGGAGGGCTTCCTACAATGAGCAGTTCTTC
CASSTGGGRASYNEQFF
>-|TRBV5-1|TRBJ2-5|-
TGCGCCAGCAGATCTATAGGGGCACAGATAGAGACCCAGTACTTC
CASRSIGAQIETQYF
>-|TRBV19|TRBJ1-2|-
TGTGCCAGTAGTATGTTTGACCTAGGCTATGGCTACACCTTC
CASSMFDLGYGYTF
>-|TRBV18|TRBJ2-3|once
TGTGCCAGCTCACCACCTGCGGGGATCACAGATACGCAGTATTTT
CASSPPAGITDTQYF
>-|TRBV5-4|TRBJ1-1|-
TGTGCCAGCAGCTTGGCAGGGGAGGGAGCGGCTTTCTTT
CASSLAGEGAAFF
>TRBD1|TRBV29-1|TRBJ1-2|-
TGCAGCGGGGACAGGTTCCAGGGGTCGGGCTACACCTTC
CSGDRFQGSGYTF
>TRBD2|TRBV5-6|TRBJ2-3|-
TGTGCCAGCAGCTTGCTTAGCGGGGATACGCAGTATTTT
CASSLLSGDTQYF
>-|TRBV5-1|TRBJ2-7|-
TGCGCCAGCAGCTTGGGGGGAACAGGAAACGAGCAGTACTTC
CASSLGGTGNEQYF
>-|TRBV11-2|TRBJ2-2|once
TGTGCCAGCAGCCCCCAGAAGGGGCAAACCGGGGAGCTGTTTTTT
CASSPQKGQTGELFF
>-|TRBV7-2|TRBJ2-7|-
TGTGCCAGCAGCTTGCGTTGGGCAGGCTTGTACGAGCAGTACTTC
CASSLRWAGLYEQYF
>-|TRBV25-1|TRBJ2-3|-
TGTGCCAGCAGTGAACTTAGCGGAGAGATCACAGATACGCAGTATTTT
CASSELSGEITDTQYF
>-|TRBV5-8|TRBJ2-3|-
TGTGCCAGCAGCTTGGGTGGCGGAACAAACACAGATACGCAGTATTTT
CASSLGGGTNTDTQYF
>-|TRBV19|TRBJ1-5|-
TGTGCCAGTAGTGTTGACAGGCCTATTAATCAGCCCCAGCATTTT
CASSVDRPINQPQHF